This T cell receptor beta chain was observed in a study of control samples from healthy donors and cancer patients. The table came from immunoSEQ multiplex PCR; TCRdb's copy has only in-frame clones and leaves some out. This sample has 230,000 or so clones, with 85% to 95% found just once. Between the trimmed V and J ends, which lost 1 base and 14 bases, there was a span of 15 bases. In germline, CDR1 is SGHTA, CDR2 FQGNSA. The CDR3 has 13 residues. The gene calls are TRBV7-2 and TRBJ2-1; a weak D match, TRBD2 (6 bases). The sample comprised blood. This TCR was sampled from a man in his fifties or sixties in good health. CDR3 in DNA: TGTGCCAGCAGCTTAGGACAGAGACTAGGGGAGTTCTTC. Translated: CASSLGQRLGEFF.